The 21 T cell receptor beta chains reported below all come from one sample, sequenced in a study of T cell responses to AZD1222 COVID-19 vaccine. This table comes from immunoSEQ multiplex PCR, and its TCRdb copy is limited to in-frame clones, with some not included. This sample has around 90,000 clones, with about 88% found just once. The sequences come from peripheral blood, collected on day 0 of AZD1222 vaccination. The receptor set was obtained from an adult in good health.

This sequence joins TRBV6-1 and TRBJ1-4; D ambiguous. Germline CDR1 is MNHNS and CDR2 is SASEGT. Trimming took 1 base from V and 8 from J, leaving 14 bases between them. The CDR3 is 15 residues long. CDR3 sequence reads: CASSEGVVQLEKLFF. The CDR3 bases are TGTGCCAGCAGTGAAGGTGTGGTACAGCTCGAAAAACTGTTTTTT.

This chain uses TRBV6-4 with TRBJ1-5; TRBD1 matches 8 bases. J lost 3 bases, V lost 2 bases, and 12 bases had no gene match. The CDR3 consists of 18 residues. The germline CDR1 and CDR2 sequences are MRHNA and SNTAGT. The CDR3: CASSDPNLTGVNNQPQHF. The CDR3, as DNA: TGTGCCAGCAGTGACCCTAATCTGACAGGGGTGAACAATCAGCCCCAGCATTTT.

This CDR3 is CASSIAGSSYNSPLHF. CDR3 bases: TGTGCCAGTAGTATTGCCGGGAGCTCCTATAATTCACCCCTCCACTTT. The chain carries TRBV19 and TRBJ1-6; D unclear. CDR3 length: 16 amino acids. The V gene's germline CDR1 is LNHDA and CDR2 SQIVND (reference sequence). The germline V and J ends were trimmed by 3 bases and 0 bases, with 9 bases remaining between them. Together with reference TRBV19 and TRBJ1-6, the CDR3 gives the full variable domain: DGGITQSPKYLFRKEGQNVTLSCEQNLNHDAMYWYRQDPGQGLRLIYYSQIVNDFQKGDIAEGYSVSREKKESFPLTVTSAQKNPTAFYLCASSIAGSSYNSPLHFGNGTRLTVT.

This chain joins TRBV29-1 and TRBJ2-7; 11 bases align to TRBD1. Germline V gene lookup returns CDR1 SQVTM and CDR2 ANQGSEA. The CDR3 has 14 residues. The V segment lost 6 bases and the J segment 5 bases; nucleotides outside the gene matches: 9. DNA of the CDR3: TGCAGCGTCCTCGGAGGGACAGGGGGGCACGAGCAGTACTTC. It yields the protein CSVLGGTGGHEQYF.

The gene calls are TRBV14 and TRBJ2-5; no definite D call. Germline CDR1 SGHDN, CDR2 FVKESK. CDR3 length equals 15 residues. The V and J ends lost 0 bases and 5 bases respectively, with 13 bases between them. DNA of the CDR3: TGTGCCAGCAGCCAAGATAGCCTCAGGATGGAGACCCAGTACTTC. Residues: CASSQDSLRMETQYF.

This sequence joins TRBV18 and TRBJ2-7, with 11 bases identical to TRBD1. The J segment lost 5 bases and the V segment lost 4 bases, leaving 1 base of the junction unmatched. Germline-derived CDR1 and CDR2 are KGHSH and LQKENI. The CDR3 totals 13 residues. As DNA, the CDR3 is TGTGCCAGCTCACGGACAGGGGGCAACGAGCAGTACTTC. It is translated as CASSRTGGNEQYF.

V and J are TRBV5-1 and TRBJ1-1; possible D gene TRBD1, 5 bases. Germline V gene sequence: CDR1 SGHRS, CDR2 YFSETQ. The CDR3 is made up of 13 amino acids. V was clipped by 4 bases and J by 4 bases, with 11 bases between them. The CDR3 region has the DNA TGCGCCAGCAGCGGCTCCGGGGGCACTGAAGCTTTCTTT. It encodes CASSGSGGTEAFF.

The J gene is TRBJ2-5, the V gene TRBV5-1; TRBD2 matches 9 bases. CDR1 is SGHRS and CDR2 is YFSETQ in the germline V gene. V was clipped by 2 bases and J by 6 bases; unmatched bases: 5. The CDR3 length is 14 residues. In DNA form, the CDR3 reads TGCGCCAGCAGCTTAGCGGGGGGTGTGCAGACCCAGTACTTC. Protein sequence: CASSLAGGVQTQYF. Together with reference TRBV5-1 and TRBJ2-5, the CDR3 gives the full variable domain: KAGVTQTPRYLIKTRGQQVTLSCSPISGHRSVSWYQQTPGQGLQFLFEYFSETQRNKGNFPGRFSGRQFSNSRSEMNVSTLELGDSALYLCASSLAGGVQTQYFGPGTRLLVL.

Concerning this clone itself: An end of the junction differs from the germline gene, which may be a read error. This chain connects TRBV7-2 to TRBJ1-2, with D uncertain. The CDR3 is made up of 13 amino acids. Germline lookup yields CDR1 SGHTA and CDR2 FQGNSA. CDR3 in DNA: TGTGCCAGCAGCTTAGTTTTCGACACCCCCATGAGCTTC. This codes for CASSLVFDTPMSF.

The gene calls are TRBV19 and TRBJ1-4; maybe TRBD1 (5 bases). Per the germline V gene, CDR1 is LNHDA and CDR2 is SQIVND (reference sequence). This CDR3 region has 17 residues. V was trimmed by 4 bases and J by 3 bases, leaving 18 bases between them. CDR3 bases: TGTGCCAGTAGTACCCTCACGGGGAGACAGCCTAATGAAAAACTGTTTTTT. This encodes CASSTLTGRQPNEKLFF.

The V gene is TRBV2, the J gene TRBJ1-1; D is perhaps TRBD1 (5 bases). This CDR3 region has 13 residues. The germline gives CDR1 SNHLY, CDR2 FYNNEI. V gave up 8 bases and J gave up 0 bases, with 10 bases separating them. The DNA of the CDR3 is TGTGCCAGCGAGGGACGGCTGAACACTGAAGCTTTCTTT. Residues: CASEGRLNTEAFF.

V usage is TRBV6-5 and J usage is TRBJ1-2, with 7 bases aligning to TRBD1. The CDR3 covers 13 residues. With V trimmed by 6 bases and J by 5 bases, 6 bases remained unmatched. Germline V gene lookup returns CDR1 MNHEY and CDR2 SVGAGI. DNA for the CDR3: TGTGCCAGCAGCCGGGACAGCGTGTATGGCTACACCTTC. Protein: CASSRDSVYGYTF.

The chain has TRBV4-2 and TRBJ1-5; D not certain. V was cut by 0 bases and J by 7 bases, with 4 bases left in between. The CDR3 runs to 12 residues. Germline CDR1 and CDR2: LGHNA and YNFKEQ. The CDR3 nucleotides read TGTGCCAGCAGCCAAGAAGGCCAGCCCCAGCATTTT. Translating gives CASSQEGQPQHF.

The rearrangement uses TRBV7-8 and TRBJ2-5; 13 positions agree with TRBD2. There are 18 residues in the CDR3. Trimming cost V 6 bases and J 5 bases; bases outside gene matches: 15. CDR1 is SGHVS, CDR2 FQNEAQ, per germline. The CDR3 DNA is TGTGCCAGCAGTCTCCCCCGCCGACTAGCGGGGGGTCGGGAGACCCAGTACTTC. Amino acid sequence: CASSLPRRLAGGRETQYF.

The chain has TRBV4-2 and TRBJ2-1; D unresolved. This CDR3 has 14 amino acids. The germline CDR1 and CDR2 sequences are LGHNA and YNFKEQ. V gave up 4 bases and J gave up 8 bases, with 15 bases separating them. This chain's CDR3 is CASSLGERKDEQFF. Written as DNA, the CDR3 is TGTGCCAGCAGCCTCGGCGAGAGGAAGGATGAGCAGTTCTTC.

V gene TRBV29-1 combines with J gene TRBJ2-7; 7 bases map to TRBD2. J gave up 4 bases and V 4 bases, and 7 bases lay outside the gene matches. CDR3 length: 13 residues. The germline gives CDR1 SQVTM, CDR2 ANQGSEA. CDR3 amino acids: CSVVRGGGYEQYF. The CDR3 region has the DNA TGCAGCGTTGTACGCGGGGGAGGATACGAGCAGTACTTC.

The chain recombines TRBV9 with TRBJ2-1; tentatively, D is TRBD1 or TRBD2 (5 bases each). V lost 4 bases, J lost 2 bases, and 13 bases lay in between. The germline gives CDR1 SGDLS, CDR2 YYNGEE. CDR3 length: 15 amino acids. CDR3 sequence reads: CASSLAGATYNEQFF. In DNA form, the CDR3 reads TGTGCCAGCAGCCTAGCTGGGGCGACCTACAATGAGCAGTTCTTC.

The CDR3 here is CASSRTGLMNTEAFF. Here the CDR3 DNA reads TGTGCCAGCAGCCGGACAGGGCTGATGAACACTGAAGCTTTCTTT. The gene calls are TRBV2 and TRBJ1-1, with 8 nucleotides matching TRBD1. The V and J ends lost 6 bases and 0 bases, in that order; junction bases with no gene match: 6. The V gene's germline CDR1 is SNHLY and CDR2 FYNNEI. CDR3 length equals 15 residues.

This clone was recorded only once. The chain is built from TRBV24-1 and TRBJ2-5, with no clear D. Germline V CDR1 and CDR2: KGHDR, SFDVKD. Between the trimmed V and J ends, which lost 2 bases and 3 bases, there was a span of 9 bases. This CDR3 region has 14 residues. The CDR3 region is CATSDWEAKETQYF. CDR3 coding DNA: TGTGCCACCAGTGATTGGGAAGCAAAAGAGACCCAGTACTTC.

This clone was observed a few times. The chain carries TRBV5-1 and TRBJ1-2; 7 bases align to TRBD1. The V gene's germline CDR1 is SGHRS and CDR2 YFSETQ. This CDR3 is 14 amino acids long. V lost 4 bases, J lost 4 bases, and 7 bases stayed unmatched. DNA for the CDR3: TGCGCCAGCAGCCCGCGGGACAGATCCTATGGCTACACCTTC. Encoded protein: CASSPRDRSYGYTF.

The chain carries TRBV11-2 and TRBJ2-7; D gene uncertain. This CDR3 has 13 residues. Trimming took off 3 bases at V and 2 bases at J, with 8 bases between the two ends. Germline V lookup: CDR1 SGHAT, CDR2 FQNNGV. The CDR3 bases are TGTGCCAGCAGCTTCGGCCCTCCCTACGAGCAGTACTTC. It translates to CASSFGPPYEQYF.